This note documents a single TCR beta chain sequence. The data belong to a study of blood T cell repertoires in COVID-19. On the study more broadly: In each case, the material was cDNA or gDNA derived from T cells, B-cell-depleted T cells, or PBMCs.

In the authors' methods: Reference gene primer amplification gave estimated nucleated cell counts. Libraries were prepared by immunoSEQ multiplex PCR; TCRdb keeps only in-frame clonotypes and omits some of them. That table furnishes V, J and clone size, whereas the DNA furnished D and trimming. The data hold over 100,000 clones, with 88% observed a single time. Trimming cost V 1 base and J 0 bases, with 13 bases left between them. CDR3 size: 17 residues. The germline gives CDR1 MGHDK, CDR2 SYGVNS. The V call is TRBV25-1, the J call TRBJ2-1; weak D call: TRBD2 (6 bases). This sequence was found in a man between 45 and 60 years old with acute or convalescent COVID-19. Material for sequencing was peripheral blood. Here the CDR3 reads CASSEFMRGSSYNEQFF. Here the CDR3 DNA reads TGTGCCAGCAGTGAATTCATGCGGGGAAGCTCCTACAATGAGCAGTTCTTC.